A single TCR beta chain is shown here with its context. No antigen is known for it. This specimen belongs to a study of cytomegalovirus exposure and HLA in healthy donors. General study points: An Asian-associated ancestry cluster reportedly showed fewer N-insertions than the roughly 700-donor mean in a later analysis. Analysis performed later showed TCR beta chains linked to HLA being more clonally expanded than equally common others. V- and J-gene trimming of TCR beta was linked (in a later analysis) to a missense DCLRE1C variant.

PCR used 60 Vbeta primers and 13 Jbeta primers. Sequencing used immunoSEQ multiplex PCR; TCRdb keeps in-frame clones, though not all of them. The data hold about 150,000 clones, with nearly 80% observed a single time. This CDR3 has 15 residues. Per the germline V gene, CDR1 is SGHTA and CDR2 is FQGNSA. V shed 1 base and J shed 7 bases, with 13 bases lying between them. This clonotype was sampled from a woman aged 30 to 39 in good health and CMV-seronegative. Source material: PBMCs. V gene TRBV7-2 combines with J gene TRBJ1-4, with D uncertain. CDR3 sequence: CASSLDSARIEKLFF. In DNA form, the CDR3 reads TGTGCCAGCAGCTTAGATTCAGCCAGGATTGAAAAACTGTTTTTT.